This is a list of T cell receptor beta chains from one sample in a study of beta chain features in type 1 diabetes. Sequencing was performed with immunoSEQ multiplex PCR; in TCRdb, only in-frame clones are kept and a portion is missing. Seen here are 250,000 to 300,000 clones, around 22% observed once, and the top ten hold more than 0.009%. Sequenced input: naive CD4+ T cells from blood. The receptor set was obtained from a woman aged 30 to 39 with type 1 diabetes. CDR3s include the opening cysteine and the closing phenylalanine or tryptophan. D genes are given only for firm matches. Clone sizes are given selectively: once, few, many, or a class where the clone is expanded.

16	few	TRBJ2-3	TRBV4-1	TRBD1	TGCGCCAGCAGCCGTGGACAGGGACCGGTTACAGATACGCAGTATTTT	CASSRGQGPVTDTQYF
16	.	TRBJ2-3	TRBV7-3	.	TGTGCCAGCAGCTTAGCCAAGTGGGAGGCAGGGGATACGCAGTATTTT	CASSLAKWEAGDTQYF
11	few	TRBJ2-4	TRBV21-1	.	TGTGCCAGCACCGGGAGTAACATTCAGTACTTC	CASTGSNIQYF
14	.	TRBJ2-1	TRBV5-1	.	TGCGCCAGCAGCTTGGGGCAGGCATTCAATGAGCAGTTCTTC	CASSLGQAFNEQFF
16	.	TRBJ2-5	TRBV9	TRBD1	TGTGCCAGCAGCGTAGGGGTTGGGACAGGGCGAGAGACCCAGTACTTC	CASSVGVGTGRETQYF
16	few	TRBJ2-2	TRBV30	TRBD2	TGTGCCTGGAGGGGGACTAGCGGGAGTCGGAACGGGGAGCTGTTTTTT	CAWRGTSGSRNGELFF
12	.	TRBJ1-2	TRBV30	.	TGTGCCTGGAGTTTAGAGACAGAGGCCTACACCTTC	CAWSLETEAYTF
11	few	TRBJ2-2	TRBV7-9	.	TGTGCCAGCCGAGAAACCGGGGAGCTGTTTTTT	CASRETGELFF
12	.	TRBJ2-5	TRBV28	.	TGTGCCAGCAGTCTCAACTGGGAGACCCAGTACTTC	CASSLNWETQYF
12	.	TRBJ2-1	TRBV30	.	TGTGCCTGGAGTGTGGGGACACATGAGCAGTTCTTC	CAWSVGTHEQFF
16	few	TRBJ2-5	TRBV11-2	TRBD2	TGTGCCAGCACCGTCGGGGCTAGCGGGTCCCAAGAGACCCAGTACTTC	CASTVGASGSQETQYF
17	.	TRBJ2-3	TRBV7-2	.	TGTGCCAGCCATACGACGGTACGACACACTAGCACAGATACGCAGTATTTT	CASHTTVRHTSTDTQYF
14	.	TRBJ1-3	TRBV30	TRBD1	TGTGCCTGGAGTGTAGGGGGCGGGAGAAACACCATATATTTT	CAWSVGGGRNTIYF
15	few	TRBJ2-5	TRBV5-4	TRBD1	TGTGCCAGCAGCCCCGGACAGGGGTACCAAGAGACCCAGTACTTC	CASSPGQGYQETQYF
13	.	TRBJ1-1	TRBV29-1	.	TGCAGCGTCTCGCAACAGGGCCACACTGAAGCTTTCTTT	CSVSQQGHTEAFF
15	few	TRBJ1-4	TRBV4-1	.	TGCGCCAGCAGCCAACTCCCTGCAACTAATGAAAAACTGTTTTTT	CASSQLPATNEKLFF